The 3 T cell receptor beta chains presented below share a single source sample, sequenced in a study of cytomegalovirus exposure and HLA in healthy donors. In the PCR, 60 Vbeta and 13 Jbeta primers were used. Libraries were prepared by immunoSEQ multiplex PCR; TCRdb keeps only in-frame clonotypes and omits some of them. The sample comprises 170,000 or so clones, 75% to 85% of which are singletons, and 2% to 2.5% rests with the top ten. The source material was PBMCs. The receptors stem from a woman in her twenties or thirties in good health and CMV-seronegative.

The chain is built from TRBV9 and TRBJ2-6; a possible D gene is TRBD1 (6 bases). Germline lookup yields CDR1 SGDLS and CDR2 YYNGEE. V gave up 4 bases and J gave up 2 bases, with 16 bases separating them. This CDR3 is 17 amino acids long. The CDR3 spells CASSKGRSGAGANVLTF. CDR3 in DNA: TGTGCCAGCAGCAAGGGAAGGTCAGGGGCTGGGGCCAACGTCCTGACTTTC.

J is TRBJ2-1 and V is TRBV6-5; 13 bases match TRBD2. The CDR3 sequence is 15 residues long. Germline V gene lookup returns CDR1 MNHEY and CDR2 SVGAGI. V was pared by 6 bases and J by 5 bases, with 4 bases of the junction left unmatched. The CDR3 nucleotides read TGTGCCAGCAGAGTACTAGCGGGGGGGAACAATGAGCAGTTCTTC. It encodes CASRVLAGGNNEQFF.

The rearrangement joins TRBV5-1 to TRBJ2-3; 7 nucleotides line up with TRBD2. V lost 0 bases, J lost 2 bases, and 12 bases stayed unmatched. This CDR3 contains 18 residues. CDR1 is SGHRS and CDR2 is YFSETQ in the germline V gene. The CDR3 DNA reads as TGCGCCAGCAGCTTGGGATATCGGGCGGGAGAGGTCACAGATACGCAGTATTTT. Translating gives CASSLGYRAGEVTDTQYF. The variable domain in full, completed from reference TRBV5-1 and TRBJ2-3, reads KAGVTQTPRYLIKTRGQQVTLSCSPISGHRSVSWYQQTPGQGLQFLFEYFSETQRNKGNFPGRFSGRQFSNSRSEMNVSTLELGDSALYLCASSLGYRAGEVTDTQYFGPGTRLTVL.